This TCR beta chain was profiled in a study of blood T cell repertoires in COVID-19 (dated by TCRdb to the early 2020s). For the wider study: The collaborator samples originated in the United States, Italy and Spain and spanned the acute and convalescent phases of COVID-19. The samples were drawn from the first 160 participants of the ongoing ImmuneRACE study and from roughly 1,300 subjects provided by 6 global collaborators. The dataset comprised deeply sampled blood TCRbeta repertoires from subjects exposed to, actively infected with, or recovered from COVID-19. The repertoires were made available in a free public database intended to serve as a resource for research on the immune response to SARS-CoV-2. The prospective study material was composed of cDNA or gDNA derived from T cells, B-cell-depleted T cells, or PBMCs. Where HLA class I and class II types were available, the types were taken from metadata supplied by the sample provider, not from assay-based typing. Sample metadata almost always included a de-identified subject ID, COVID-19 status, age in years and sex.

Spanning cysteine to phenylalanine, the CDR3 consists of 16 amino acids. Left in the record is the CDR3 DNA by itself, 48 bases read in frame from the first base. The CDR1 and CDR2 encoded by the germline V gene are MNHNS and SASEGT. V is reduced by 4 bases and J by 4 bases, leaving a spacing of 19 bases between them. The collaborating institutions used their own protocols to collect whole blood in K2EDTA tubes. Collaborator samples were shipped for TCRbeta analysis as frozen whole blood, isolated PBMCs, or DNA extracted from either sample type. This clone was recorded a few times. Its antigen remains unidentified. No much larger clone is present one base from it, and per-base qualities are unavailable. TCRbeta CDR3 regions were amplified from genomic DNA using the immunoSEQ Assay, a bias-controlled multiplex PCR. The study's own analysis went as follows. The number of nucleated cells in each sample was estimated by amplification of reference gene primers within the assay. To quantify the absolute abundance of each unique TCRbeta CDR3 rearrangement, sequence reads were collapsed and filtered. For each sample, productive Simpson clonality was calculated as the square root of Simpson's diversity index over productive rearrangements. Held by TCRdb, this immuneACCESS table contains in-frame sequences only and omits some clones. Under half of the omission traces to an unresolved V gene where checked; the cause of the rest is unknown. V, J and clone size reflect that table, while D and trimming were determined from the DNA. The sample table lists around 300,000 clones, over 75% of them with a count of one. The ten most abundant clones make up 1% of the sample.

The full study reports these points: The quantity of clinical and demographic metadata differed by source and by participant and was supplied without curation.

The receptor comes from a man aged 50 or older with active or convalescent COVID-19. The rearrangement joined TRBV6-1 to TRBJ1-1, with the D gene call left open. Sequenced material: peripheral blood. The CDR3 corresponds to CASSGGEAFGSTEAFF. Read as DNA, the sequence is TGTGCCAGCAGTGGCGGGGAGGCCTTTGGGAGCACTGAAGCTTTCTTT.